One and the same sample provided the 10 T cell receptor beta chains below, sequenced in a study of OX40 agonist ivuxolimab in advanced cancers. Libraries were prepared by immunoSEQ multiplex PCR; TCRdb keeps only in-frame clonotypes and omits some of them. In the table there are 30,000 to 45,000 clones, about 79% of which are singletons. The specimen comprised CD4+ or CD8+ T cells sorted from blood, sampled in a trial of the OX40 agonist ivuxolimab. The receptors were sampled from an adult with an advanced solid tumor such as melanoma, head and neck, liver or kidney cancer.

Here the CDR3 reads CAISDFPGETQYF. Written as DNA, the CDR3 is TGTGCCATCAGTGACTTCCCAGGCGAGACCCAGTACTTC. The rearrangement joins TRBV10-3 to TRBJ2-5; D is ambiguous. Germline V CDR1 and CDR2: ENHRY, SYGVKD. The V end lost 3 bases, the J end lost 5 bases, and 10 bases lay between the germline ends. There are 13 residues in the CDR3.

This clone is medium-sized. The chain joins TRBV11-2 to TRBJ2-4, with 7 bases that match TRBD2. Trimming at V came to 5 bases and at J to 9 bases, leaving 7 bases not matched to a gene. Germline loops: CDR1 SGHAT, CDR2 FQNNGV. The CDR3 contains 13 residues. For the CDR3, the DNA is TGTGCCAGCAGCCAAGCGGGGATGGGCATTCAGTACTTC. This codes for CASSQAGMGIQYF. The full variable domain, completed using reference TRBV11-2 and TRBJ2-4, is EAGVAQSPRYKIIEKRQSVAFWCNPISGHATLYWYQQILGQGPKLLIQFQNNGVVDDSQLPKDRFSAERLKGVDSTLKIQPAKLEDSAVYLCASSQAGMGIQYFGAGTRLSVL.

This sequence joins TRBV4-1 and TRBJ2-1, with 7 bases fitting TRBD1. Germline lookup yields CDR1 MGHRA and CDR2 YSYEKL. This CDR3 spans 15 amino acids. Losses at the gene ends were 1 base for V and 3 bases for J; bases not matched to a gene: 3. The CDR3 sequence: CASSQGDRDYNEQFF. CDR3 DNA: TGCGCCAGCAGCCAAGGTGACAGGGACTACAATGAGCAGTTCTTC.

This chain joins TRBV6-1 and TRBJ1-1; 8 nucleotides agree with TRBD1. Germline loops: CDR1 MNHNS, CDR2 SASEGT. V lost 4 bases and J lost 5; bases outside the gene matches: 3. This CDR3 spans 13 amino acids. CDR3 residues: CASSADRGTEAFF. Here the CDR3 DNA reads TGTGCCAGCAGTGCTGACAGGGGAACTGAAGCTTTCTTT.

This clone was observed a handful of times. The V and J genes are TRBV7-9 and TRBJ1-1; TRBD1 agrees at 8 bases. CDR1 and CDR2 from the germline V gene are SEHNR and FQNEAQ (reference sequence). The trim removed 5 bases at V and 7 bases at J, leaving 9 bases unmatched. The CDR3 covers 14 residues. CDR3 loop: CASSPAGGAFEAFF. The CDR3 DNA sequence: TGTGCCAGCAGCCCCGCAGGGGGCGCATTTGAAGCTTTCTTT. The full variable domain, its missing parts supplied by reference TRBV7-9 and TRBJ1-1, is DTGVSQNPRHKITKRGQNVTFRCDPISEHNRLYWYRQTLGQGPEFLTYFQNEAQLEKSRLLSDRFSAERPKGSFSTLEIQRTEQGDSAMYLCASSPAGGAFEAFFGQGTRLTVV.

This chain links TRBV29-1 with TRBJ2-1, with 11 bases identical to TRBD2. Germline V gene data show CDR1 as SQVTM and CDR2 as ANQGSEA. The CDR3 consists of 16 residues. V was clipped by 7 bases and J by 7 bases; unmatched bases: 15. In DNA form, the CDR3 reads TGCAGCGACCAACTAGCGGGGGCCCCACAAGGGAATGAGCAGTTCTTC. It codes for CSDQLAGAPQGNEQFF.

CDR3 region: CAISWTGGNYGYTF. For the CDR3, the DNA is TGTGCCATCAGCTGGACAGGGGGCAACTATGGCTACACCTTC. V usage is TRBV10-3 and J usage is TRBJ1-2; TRBD1 aligns across 11 bases. Germline V lookup: CDR1 ENHRY, CDR2 SYGVKD. The CDR3 is made up of 14 amino acids. The V segment lost 6 bases and the J segment 2 bases; nucleotides outside the gene matches: 2.

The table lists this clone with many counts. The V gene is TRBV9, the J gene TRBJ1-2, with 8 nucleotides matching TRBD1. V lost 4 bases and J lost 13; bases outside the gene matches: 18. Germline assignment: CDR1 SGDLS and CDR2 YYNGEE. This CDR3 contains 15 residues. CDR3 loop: CASSSWRGQGAMPTF. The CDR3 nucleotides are TGTGCCAGCAGCTCCTGGCGGGGGCAGGGGGCGATGCCCACCTTC.

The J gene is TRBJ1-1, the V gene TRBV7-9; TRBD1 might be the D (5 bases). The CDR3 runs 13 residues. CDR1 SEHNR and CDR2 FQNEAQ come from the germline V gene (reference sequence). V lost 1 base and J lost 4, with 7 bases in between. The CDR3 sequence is CASSLGGFTEAFF. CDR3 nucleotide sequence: TGTGCCAGCAGCTTAGGGGGGTTCACTGAAGCTTTCTTT.

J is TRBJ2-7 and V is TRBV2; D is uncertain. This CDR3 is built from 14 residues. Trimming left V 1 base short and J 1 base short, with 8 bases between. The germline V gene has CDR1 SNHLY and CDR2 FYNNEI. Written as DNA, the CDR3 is TGTGCCAGCAGTGAAGTGCCCCTATCCTACGAGCAGTACGTC. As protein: CASSEVPLSYEQYV.